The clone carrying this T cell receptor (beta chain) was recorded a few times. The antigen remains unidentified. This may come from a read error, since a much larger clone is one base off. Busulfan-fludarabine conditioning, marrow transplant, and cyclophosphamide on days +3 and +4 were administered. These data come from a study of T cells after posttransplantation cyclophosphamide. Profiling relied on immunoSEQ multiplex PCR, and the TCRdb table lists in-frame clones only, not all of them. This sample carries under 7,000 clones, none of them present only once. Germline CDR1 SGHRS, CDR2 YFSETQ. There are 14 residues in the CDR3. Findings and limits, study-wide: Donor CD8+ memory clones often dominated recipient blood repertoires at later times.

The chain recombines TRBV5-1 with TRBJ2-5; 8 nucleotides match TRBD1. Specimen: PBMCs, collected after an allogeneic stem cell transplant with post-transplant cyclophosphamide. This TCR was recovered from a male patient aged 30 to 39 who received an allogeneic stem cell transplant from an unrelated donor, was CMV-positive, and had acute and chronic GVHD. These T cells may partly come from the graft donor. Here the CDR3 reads CASSPGQGKETRYF. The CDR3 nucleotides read TGCGCCAGCAGCCCAGGACAGGGTAAAGAGACCCGGTACTTC.